A single sample is the source of the 16 T cell receptor beta chains below, sequenced in a study of blood T cell repertoires in COVID-19. The assay was immunoSEQ multiplex PCR, and TCRdb's table has in-frame clones only and misses some. The repertoire holds 120,000 or so clones, approximately 80% seen once, with roughly 8.6% in the top ten. The sequencing input was peripheral blood. These receptors all come from a human donor in a cohort sampled during active COVID-19.

There are a few counts of this clone. The V gene is TRBV6-5, the J gene TRBJ2-7; 7 nucleotides line up with TRBD1. This CDR3 has 15 residues. With V trimmed by 6 bases and J by 3 bases, 11 bases remained unmatched. Germline assignment: CDR1 MNHEY and CDR2 SVGAGI. CDR3 protein: CASRLDRVNFYEQYF. The CDR3, as DNA: TGTGCCAGCAGGCTAGACAGGGTAAATTTCTACGAGCAGTACTTC.

V gene TRBV6-5 combines with J gene TRBJ2-7; maybe TRBD1 (6 bases). Germline CDR1 reads MNHEY; CDR2 reads SVGAGI. The CDR3 is 15 residues long. Trimming removed 0 bases at V and 3 bases at J, with 12 bases between. The CDR3 here is CASSYSADRLYEQYF. The CDR3 DNA follows: TGTGCCAGCAGTTACTCCGCCGACAGGCTCTACGAGCAGTACTTC.

V gene TRBV5-4 combines with J gene TRBJ2-7, with 8 bases aligning to TRBD1. Germline lookup yields CDR1 SGHNT and CDR2 YYREEE (reference sequence). The CDR3 contains 14 residues. V lost 3 bases and J lost 2; bases outside the gene matches: 4. The CDR3 loop is CASSSGQGTYEQYF. For the CDR3, the DNA is TGTGCCAGCAGCTCCGGACAGGGTACCTACGAGCAGTACTTC. The complete variable domain, with remaining parts taken from reference TRBV5-4 and TRBJ2-7, reads ETGVTQSPTHLIKTRGQQVTLRCSSQSGHNTVSWYQQALGQGPQFIFQYYREEENGRGNFPPRFSGLQFPNYSSELNVNALELDDSALYLCASSSGQGTYEQYFGPGTRLTVT.

The genes are TRBV23-1 and TRBJ2-3; unclear D gene. TRBV23-1 is identified as an open reading frame with a role that is uncertain. V was cut by 4 bases and J by 5 bases, with 10 bases left in between. CDR3 length: 13 amino acids. The CDR3 DNA is TGCGCCAGCAGTCCTGATAGTCAAGATACGCAGTATTTT. Its translation is CASSPDSQDTQYF.

The chain recombines TRBV5-4 with TRBJ2-3, with D maybe TRBD1 (6 bases). Germline CDR1 SGHNT, CDR2 YYREEE (reference sequence). The CDR3 runs to 17 residues. Trimming took 4 bases from V and 1 from J, leaving 19 bases between them. The CDR3 loop reads CASSGDQQGMRTDTQYF. The CDR3 bases are TGTGCCAGCAGCGGGGACCAACAGGGAATGCGCACAGATACGCAGTATTTT. Using reference TRBV5-4 and TRBJ2-3 for the parts outside the CDR3, the full variable domain is ETGVTQSPTHLIKTRGQQVTLRCSSQSGHNTVSWYQQALGQGPQFIFQYYREEENGRGNFPPRFSGLQFPNYSSELNVNALELDDSALYLCASSGDQQGMRTDTQYFGPGTRLTVL.

This clone was seen just once. This sequence joins TRBV3-1 (or the pseudogene TRBV3-2) and TRBJ1-2; tentatively, D is TRBD1 (5 bases). Trimming left V 0 bases short and J 6 bases short, with 11 bases between. Germline values: CDR1 LGHDT, CDR2 YNNKEL (reference sequence). The CDR3 has 14 residues. The CDR3 sequence is CASSQDGAGNGYTF. The DNA for the CDR3 is TGTGCCAGCAGCCAAGATGGGGCAGGGAATGGCTACACCTTC.

The gene calls are TRBV29-1 and TRBJ2-7; perhaps TRBD1 as D (6 bases). Trimming removed 7 bases from V and 6 bases from J, with 16 bases in between. Germline V gene lookup returns CDR1 SQVTM and CDR2 ANQGSEA. This CDR3 is built from 12 residues. CDR3 in amino acids: CSAKGGGGEQYF. In DNA form, the CDR3 reads TGCAGCGCCAAAGGTGGGGGCGGCGAGCAGTACTTC.

Only one count was recorded for this clone. The genes are TRBV12-3 or TRBV12-4 and TRBJ2-7; the D gene is possibly TRBD1 (5 bases). This CDR3 region has 13 residues. V was pared by 8 bases and J by 0 bases, with 11 bases between. The CDR3 loop is CASGAKSSYEQYF. The CDR3 DNA reads as TGTGCCAGCGGGGCCAAGAGCTCCTACGAGCAGTACTTC.

V usage is TRBV7-9 and J usage is TRBJ1-6, with 9 bases lining up with TRBD1. This CDR3 comprises 15 residues. CDR1 and CDR2 (germline): SEHNR, FQNEAQ (reference sequence). Trimming took 5 bases from V and 12 from J; bases not matched to a gene: 11. CDR3 bases: TGTGCCAGCAGCGCCGGGACAGGGAGTGTTATACCCCTCCACTTT. It codes for CASSAGTGSVIPLHF.

V gene TRBV5-1 combines with J gene TRBJ2-7, with TRBD1 as a possible D gene (5 bases). Per germline, CDR1 SGHRS and CDR2 YFSETQ. The length of the CDR3 is 13 residues. V lost 4 bases, J lost 4 bases, and 12 bases lay in between. CDR3 region: CASSDRGGYEQYF. The CDR3 DNA reads TGCGCCAGCAGCGATAGGGGCGGTTACGAGCAGTACTTC.

The CDR3 region has the DNA TGTGCCAGCAGCTCTAAACTAGCGCTAACCTACGAGCAGTACTTC. The encoded protein is CASSSKLALTYEQYF. This chain joins TRBV28 and TRBJ2-7; 7 bases map to TRBD2. V was clipped by 6 bases and J by 2 bases; unmatched bases: 10. Germline CDR1 reads MDHEN; CDR2 reads SYDVKM. CDR3 size: 15 residues.

V gene TRBV3-1 (or the pseudogene TRBV3-2) combines with J gene TRBJ2-7; D is possibly TRBD2 (6 bases). The germline V gene has CDR1 LGHDT and CDR2 YNNKEL (reference sequence). This CDR3 spans 13 amino acids. V lost 3 bases to trimming and J lost 3 bases, with 9 bases between them. The chain's CDR3 is CASSQQGGYEQYF. The CDR3 DNA sequence: TGTGCCAGCAGCCAGCAGGGAGGCTACGAGCAGTACTTC.

The V and J genes are TRBV6-6 and TRBJ2-7; no clear D gene. V dropped 4 bases and J dropped 5 bases, with 6 bases sitting between them. Germline assignment: CDR1 MNHNY and CDR2 SVGAGI (reference sequence). The CDR3 totals 11 residues. In nucleotides, the CDR3 is TGTGCCAGCAGTTCAGTCGACGAGCAGTACTTC. Translated: CASSSVDEQYF.

The chain has TRBV3-1 (or the pseudogene TRBV3-2) and TRBJ1-2; 7 positions agree with TRBD1. This CDR3 is built from 15 residues. The ends lost 4 bases at V and 5 bases at J; junction bases unmatched: 10. CDR1 and CDR2 from the germline V gene are LGHDT and YNNKEL (reference sequence). CDR3 nucleotide sequence: TGTGCCAGCAGCCTATCGGGACAGCTCGAGTATGGCTACACCTTC. It yields the protein CASSLSGQLEYGYTF.

V gene TRBV9 combines with J gene TRBJ2-7; 7 bases are shared with TRBD1. Germline assignment: CDR1 SGDLS and CDR2 YYNGEE. The CDR3 length is 14 residues. V dropped 0 bases and J dropped 4; count of bases not matched to a gene: 4. Written as DNA, the CDR3 is TGTGCCAGCAGCGTAGCGACAGGGAGATACGAGCAGTACTTC. It encodes CASSVATGRYEQYF.

This chain links TRBV10-3 with TRBJ1-1; no reliable D call. The CDR3 loop spans 11 amino acids. V was pared by 6 bases and J by 5 bases, with 7 bases between. The germline V gene has CDR1 ENHRY and CDR2 SYGVKD. CDR3 nucleotides: TGTGCCATCAGAGCTCAAACTGAAGCTTTCTTT. It translates to CAIRAQTEAFF.